The clone carrying this T cell receptor (beta chain) was seen a few times. Its antigen is currently unknown. Mismatch with germline at one junction end may stem from a read error. The entry originates in a study of regulatory T cells in long-lasting Graves disease. The study, taken as a whole, reports: Persistent disease favored TRBV28, TRBJ1-2 and TRBJ2-5.

The germline V gene encodes CDR1 WNHNN and CDR2 SYGVQD (reference sequence). This CDR3 is built from 15 residues. According to the study, TCR beta libraries were built with iRepertoire HTBI primers and CDR3-region Arm-PCR. TCRdb itself ran the multiplex PCR reads through MiXCR, one entry per CDR3 protein. The sample includes some 250,000 distinct CDR3 sequences, 20% to 25% of them seen just once. Documented time point: newly diagnosed GD, antithyroid drugs for less than 3 months. PBMC RNA served as the TCR library source. V is TRBV10-1 and J is TRBJ2-1, with 7 positions matching TRBD2. The specimen comprised peripheral blood mononuclear cells (PBMCs), sampled at new diagnosis, from a patient treated with antithyroid drugs. The origin of this receptor is a female donor with Graves disease. CDR3 residues: CASSYGLVRGNEQFF. The CDR3 DNA reads TGTGCCAGCAGTTACGGACTAGTGAGGGGTAATGAGCAGTTCTTC.